Listed below are T cell receptor beta chains from one sample, sequenced in a study of T cells in Graves' hyperthyroidism and ophthalmopathy. TCRdb fed the multiplex PCR reads into MiXCR, producing one record per CDR3 protein. The sample gives 300,000 to 400,000 distinct CDR3 sequences, approximately 18% of which show up once; 40% is in the top ten. The specimen sequenced was blood. Receptors originate from a man aged 18 to 29 with Graves' ophthalmopathy. Both conserved end residues are part of each CDR3. A D gene is named only where the DNA matches it firmly. The size field is filled for only some rows; it gives once, few, many or a size class.

few	TRBV11-2	TRBJ1-3	TRBD1	CASSPLGGQDTKYF	TGTGCCAGCAGCCCCCTCGGGGGACAGGACACGAAATATTTT
many	TRBV5-5	TRBJ1-5	-	CASSLAVGRNQPQHF	TGTGCCAGCAGCTTGGCCGTGGGGAGGAATCAGCCCCAGCATTTT
many	TRBV7-3	TRBJ2-3	TRBD2	CASSSGGAPDTQYF	TGTGCCAGCAGCTCCGGGGGGGCCCCAGATACGCAGTATTTT
many	TRBV3-1	TRBJ2-3	-	CASSQVIRRDTQYF	TGTGCCAGCAGCCAAGTAATTAGAAGGGATACGCAGTATTTT
-	TRBV28	TRBJ1-6	TRBD1	CASTPGQPSPLHF	TGTGCCAGCACCCCGGGACAGCCTTCACCCCTCCACTTT
many	TRBV5-1	TRBJ2-5	TRBD2	CASSLALTGGQETQYF	TGCGCCAGCAGCTTGGCCCTAACGGGGGGGCAAGAGACCCAGTACTTC
-	TRBV29-1	TRBJ2-7	-	CSVVGLTPLYEQYF	TGCAGCGTTGTTGGGCTAACTCCACTTTACGAGCAGTACTTC
many	TRBV9	TRBJ1-1	-	CASSVGTSNTEAFF	TGTGCCAGCAGCGTAGGGACTTCTAACACTGAAGCTTTCTTT
-	TRBV29-1	TRBJ1-1	-	CSVEVAGAGTEAFF	TGCAGCGTTGAAGTGGCAGGGGCAGGGACTGAAGCTTTCTTT
-	TRBV28	TRBJ2-7	TRBD1	CASSRPGTDTYEQYF	TGTGCCAGCAGTCGCCCCGGGACAGATACCTACGAGCAGTACTTC
many	TRBV5-4	TRBJ1-2	-	CASSVGEGRNYGYTF	TGTGCCAGCAGCGTCGGGGAAGGAAGAAACTATGGCTACACCTTC
few	TRBV12-3/TRBV12-4	TRBJ2-3	TRBD1	CASSLLGTVPDTQYF	TGTGCCAGCAGTTTATTGGGGACAGTCCCAGATACGCAGTATTTT
-	TRBV5-4	TRBJ1-1	TRBD1	CASSKGTGPPNTEAFF	TGTGCCAGCAGCAAGGGGACAGGGCCACCGAACACTGAAGCTTTCTTT
few	TRBV24-1	TRBJ1-5	-	CATGQYGNQPQHF	TGTGCCACCGGACAATACGGGAATCAGCCCCAGCATTTT
many	TRBV12-3/TRBV12-4	TRBJ1-1	-	CASGRNLGTEAFF	TGTGCCAGCGGCCGGAATTTGGGCACTGAAGCTTTCTTT
-	TRBV6-1	TRBJ2-5	TRBD1	CASSPRDRVKETQYF	TGTGCCAGCAGTCCCCGGGACAGGGTAAAAGAGACCCAGTACTTC
few	TRBV6-1	TRBJ2-2	TRBD2	CASRTLAGESGELFF	TGTGCCAGCAGAACTCTAGCGGGGGAATCCGGGGAGCTGTTTTTT
many	TRBV5-1	TRBJ2-3	TRBD2	CASSLGPGGGADTQYF	TGCGCCAGCAGCTTGGGACCGGGGGGTGGCGCAGATACGCAGTATTTT
-	TRBV6-6	TRBJ2-7	TRBD2	CASSYSIRPGLAGGVKVEQYF	TGTGCCAGCAGTTACTCGATCCGGCCCGGACTAGCGGGGGGAGTGAAGGTTGAGCAGTACTTC
-	TRBV15	TRBJ2-2	-	CATKGGNMNTGELFF	TGTGCCACCAAAGGGGGTAATATGAACACCGGGGAGCTGTTTTTT
many	TRBV2	TRBJ1-6	TRBD1	CASSGGQGMYNSPLHF	TGTGCCAGCAGTGGAGGACAGGGGATGTATAATTCACCCCTCCACTTT
-	TRBV11-2	TRBJ2-2	TRBD2	CASSFPGGDTGELFF	TGTGCCAGCAGCTTCCCGGGAGGGGACACCGGGGAGCTGTTTTTT
many	TRBV12-3/TRBV12-4	TRBJ2-4	TRBD2	CASSLAGGAKNIQYF	TGTGCCAGCAGTTTGGCGGGGGGGGCCAAAAACATTCAGTACTTC
few	TRBV5-5	TRBJ2-1	TRBD1	CASSLAATGAEQFF	TGTGCCAGCAGCTTGGCCGCGACAGGGGCTGAGCAGTTCTTC
-	TRBV28	TRBJ2-3	-	CASSRQTRSTDTQYF	TGTGCCAGCAGTCGACAGACTAGGAGTACAGATACGCAGTATTTT
many	TRBV12-3/TRBV12-4	TRBJ2-1	TRBD2	CASSSTGERGGSNEQFF	TGTGCCAGCAGTTCCACAGGGGAGCGGGGGGGGAGCAATGAGCAGTTCTTC
-	TRBV5-1	TRBJ2-1	TRBD2	CASSPRDGGGNEQFF	TGCGCCAGCAGCCCCCGGGACGGGGGGGGCAATGAGCAGTTCTTC
-	TRBV5-1	TRBJ1-2	-	CASSSRGGPTNYGYTF	TGCGCCAGCAGCTCTCGGGGGGGGCCCACTAACTATGGCTACACCTTC
few	TRBV5-6	TRBJ1-5	TRBD1	CASSSRQGRNQPQHF	TGTGCCAGCAGCTCAAGACAGGGCCGCAATCAGCCCCAGCATTTT
few	TRBV9	TRBJ2-3	TRBD2	CASSVAKEGGFRTDTQYF	TGTGCCAGCAGCGTAGCAAAGGAGGGAGGGTTCCGCACAGATACGCAGTATTTT
many	TRBV14	TRBJ1-1	-	CASSQDLRGNTEAFF	TGTGCCAGCAGCCAAGATCTTAGGGGGAACACTGAAGCTTTCTTT